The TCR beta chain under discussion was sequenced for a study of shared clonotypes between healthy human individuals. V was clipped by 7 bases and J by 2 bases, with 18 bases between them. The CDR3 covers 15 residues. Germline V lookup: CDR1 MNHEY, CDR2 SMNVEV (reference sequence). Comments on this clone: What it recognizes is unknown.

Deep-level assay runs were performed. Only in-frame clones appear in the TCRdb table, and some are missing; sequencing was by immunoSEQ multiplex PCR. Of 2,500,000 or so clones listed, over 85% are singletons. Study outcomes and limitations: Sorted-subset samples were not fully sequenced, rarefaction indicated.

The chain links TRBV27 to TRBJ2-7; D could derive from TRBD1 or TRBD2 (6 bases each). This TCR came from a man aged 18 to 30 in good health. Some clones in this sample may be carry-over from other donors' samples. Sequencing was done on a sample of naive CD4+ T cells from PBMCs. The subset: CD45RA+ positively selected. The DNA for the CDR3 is TGTGCCAGCACCCATCTCGGGGGCGTAACCTACGAGCAGTACTTC. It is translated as CASTHLGGVTYEQYF.